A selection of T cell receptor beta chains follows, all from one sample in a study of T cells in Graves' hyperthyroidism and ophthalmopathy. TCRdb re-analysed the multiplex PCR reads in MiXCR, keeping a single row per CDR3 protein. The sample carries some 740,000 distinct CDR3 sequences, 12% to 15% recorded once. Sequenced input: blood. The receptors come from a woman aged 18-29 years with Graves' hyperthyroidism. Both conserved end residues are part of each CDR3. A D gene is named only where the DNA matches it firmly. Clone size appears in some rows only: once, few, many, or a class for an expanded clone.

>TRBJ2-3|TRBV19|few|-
CASSLARPPDDTQYF
TGTGCCAGTAGTCTAGCGAGGCCGCCGGATGATACGCAGTATTTT
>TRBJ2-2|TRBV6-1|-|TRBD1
CASSSGQGVTGELFF
TGTGCCAGCAGTTCGGGACAGGGGGTCACCGGGGAGCTGTTTTTT
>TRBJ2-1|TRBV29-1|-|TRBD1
CSVYRTGTRNEQFF
TGCAGCGTTTATAGGACAGGGACCAGAAATGAGCAGTTCTTC
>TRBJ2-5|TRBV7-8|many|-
CASSLLFQLSADQETQYF
TGTGCCAGCAGCTTATTGTTCCAGTTGTCGGCAGATCAAGAGACCCAGTACTTC
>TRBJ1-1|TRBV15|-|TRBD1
CATQGQGSTEAFF
TGTGCCACCCAGGGACAGGGGAGCACTGAAGCTTTCTTT
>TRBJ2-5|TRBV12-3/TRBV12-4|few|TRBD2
CASRPRGVAGGGETQYF
TGTGCCAGCAGGCCCCGGGGGGTGGCGGGAGGCGGAGAGACCCAGTACTTC
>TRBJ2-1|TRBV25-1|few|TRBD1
CASSEGGQALTEQFF
TGTGCCAGCAGTGAGGGGGGACAGGCACTCACTGAGCAGTTCTTC
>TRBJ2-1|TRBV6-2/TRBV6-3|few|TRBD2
CASSYLGLATSYNEQFF
TGTGCCAGCAGTTACTTGGGACTAGCGACCTCCTACAATGAGCAGTTCTTC
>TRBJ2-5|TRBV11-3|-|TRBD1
CASSLDGGTGGFEDF
TGTGCCAGCAGCTTAGACGGAGGGACAGGGGGTTTTGAGGACTTC
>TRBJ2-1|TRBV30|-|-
CAWSGSYEQFF
TGTGCCTGGAGTGGGAGCTACGAGCAGTTCTTC
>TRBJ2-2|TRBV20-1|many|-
CSARDLGSATGELFF
TGCAGTGCTAGAGACCTCGGAAGCGCGACCGGGGAGCTGTTTTTT
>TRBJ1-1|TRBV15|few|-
CATSRDFGSSEAFF
TGTGCCACCAGCAGAGATTTCGGATCCTCTGAAGCTTTCTTT
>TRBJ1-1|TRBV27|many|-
CASSLYIGSLTEAFF
TGTGCCAGCAGTTTATATATAGGCAGCCTAACTGAAGCTTTCTTT